This T cell receptor (beta chain) was retrieved from a study of shared clonotypes between healthy human individuals. Points from the study as a whole: Among the subsets, naive ones generally showed larger estimated richness than memory ones. The sole specimen, blood, was sampled, and tissue repertoires likely differ.

With respect to this clone: The antigen is not known.

CDR1 and CDR2 from the germline V gene are MNHEY and SVGAGI. V lost 6 bases and J 4 bases, leaving 18 bases between the germline ends. The CDR3 is 15 amino acids. Data came from immunoSEQ multiplex PCR; TCRdb stores just in-frame clones and leaves some out. The repertoire consists of millions of clones, with approximately 95% occurring once and the leading ten covering 0.39%. This TCR was sampled from a young man in good health. Some clones in this sample may be carry-over from other donors' samples. The sample was naive CD4+ T cells from PBMCs. Subset meaning: CD45RA+ positively selected. This chain uses TRBV6-5 with TRBJ1-2; D perhaps matches TRBD1 (5 bases). The CDR3 DNA follows: TGTGCCAGCAGCCGGGCCCTAGGGGATAGCTATGGCTACACCTTC. Amino acids: CASSRALGDSYGYTF.